This TCR beta chain was identified during a study of T cell responses to AZD1222 COVID-19 vaccine. The table came from immunoSEQ multiplex PCR; TCRdb's copy has only in-frame clones and leaves some out. Of 200,000 to 250,000 clones in the sample, 85% to 95% were seen once. Sequencing was performed on peripheral blood, taken on day 0 of MenACWY control vaccination. The receptor was derived from an adult in good health.

CDR3 sequence reads: CASSLTSGGYEQYF. The CDR3 DNA reads TGTGCCAGCAGCTTAACTAGCGGGGGTTACGAGCAGTACTTC. The chain carries TRBV7-2 and TRBJ2-7, with 11 bases that match TRBD2. This CDR3 region has 14 residues. V gave up 2 bases and J gave up 4 bases; unmatched junction bases: 1. Germline V gene sequence: CDR1 SGHTA, CDR2 FQGNSA.